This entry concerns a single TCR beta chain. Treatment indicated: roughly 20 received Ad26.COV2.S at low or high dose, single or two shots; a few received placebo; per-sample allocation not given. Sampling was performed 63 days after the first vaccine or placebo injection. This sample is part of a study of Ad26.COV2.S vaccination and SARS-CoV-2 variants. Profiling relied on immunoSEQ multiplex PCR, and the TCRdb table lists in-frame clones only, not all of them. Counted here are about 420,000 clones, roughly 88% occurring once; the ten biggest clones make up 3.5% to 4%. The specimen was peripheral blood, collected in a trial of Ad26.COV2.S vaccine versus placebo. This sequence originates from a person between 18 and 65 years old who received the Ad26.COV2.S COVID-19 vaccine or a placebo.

The CDR3 reads CASSLVVGPPLDGYTF. CDR3 DNA: TGTGCCAGCAGCTTGGTAGTAGGGCCACCTTTGGATGGCTACACCTTC. This chain uses TRBV5-4 with TRBJ1-2; D gene ambiguous. The germline V gene encodes CDR1 SGHNT and CDR2 YYREEE (reference sequence). Trimming cost V 0 bases and J 6 bases, with 18 bases left between them. The CDR3 has 16 residues.